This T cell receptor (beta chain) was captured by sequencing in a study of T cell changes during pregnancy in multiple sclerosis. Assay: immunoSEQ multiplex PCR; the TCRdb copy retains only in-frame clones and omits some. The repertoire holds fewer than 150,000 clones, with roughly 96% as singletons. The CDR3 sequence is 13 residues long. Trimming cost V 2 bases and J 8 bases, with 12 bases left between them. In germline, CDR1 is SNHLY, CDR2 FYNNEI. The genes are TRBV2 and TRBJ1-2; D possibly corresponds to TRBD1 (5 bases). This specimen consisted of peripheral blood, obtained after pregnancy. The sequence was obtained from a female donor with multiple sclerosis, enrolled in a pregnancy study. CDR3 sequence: CASSELRDGGYTF. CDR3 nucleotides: TGTGCCAGCAGTGAACTCAGGGATGGAGGCTACACCTTC.